These T cell receptor beta chains were read from a single sample in a study of metastatic and nonmetastatic thyroid tumors. From the PCR reads, TCRdb re-called clones with MiXCR. The data show 75,000 to 100,000 clones, with roughly 13% seen just once and 11% held by the top ten. What was sequenced was blood. The receptors here all came from a female donor with papillary thyroid cancer or a benign thyroid nodule (not recorded which). Some clones in this sample may be carry-over from other donors' samples. CDR3s include the opening cysteine and the closing phenylalanine or tryptophan. The D gene is left open where the match is weak. Clone size is shown for a subset of rows, as once, few, many or a class of expanded clone.

TRBJ2-5	TRBD2	TRBV7-9	many	TGTGCCAGCAGCTTAGCAGGACTAGGTAGTTTGAAAGAGACCCAGTACTTC	CASSLAGLGSLKETQYF
TRBJ2-5	.	TRBV5-1	many	TGCGCCAGCAGCTTTAGCCAGGGGGAGACCCAGTACTTC	CASSFSQGETQYF
TRBJ2-2	.	TRBV12-3/TRBV12-4	few	TGTGCCAGCAGTTTACGAGCGGGGACAATCACCGGGGAGCTGTTTTTT	CASSLRAGTITGELFF
TRBJ2-6	.	TRBV7-2	many	TGTGCCAGCAGCCCGGACAGTATACTCTCTGGGGCCAACGTCCTGACTTTC	CASSPDSILSGANVLTF
TRBJ1-2	TRBD1	TRBV9	many	TGTGCCAGCAGCACCAGGACTCCCCTAAGCACAGGGGGCTATGGCTACACCTTC	CASSTRTPLSTGGYGYTF
TRBJ1-1	TRBD1	TRBV19	many	TGTGCCAGTAGTATTCACAGGGGGCCCACTGAAGCTTTCTTT	CASSIHRGPTEAFF
TRBJ2-7	TRBD1	TRBV19	many	TGTGCCAGCCGTCTGACAGGGGCCAGCTCCTACGAGCAGTACTTC	CASRLTGASSYEQYF
TRBJ1-3	.	TRBV6-2/TRBV6-3	many	TGTGCCAGCATTCGAACAGGGTATGGAAACACCATATATTTT	CASIRTGYGNTIYF
TRBJ2-3	.	TRBV4-3	many	TGCGCCAGCAGCCCAGCCCAAGCGTCTAGCACAGATACGCAGTATTTT	CASSPAQASSTDTQYF
TRBJ2-2	.	TRBV6-2/TRBV6-3	many	TGTGCCAGCAGCGGACGGAGTACTACATACACCGGGGAGCTGTTTTTT	CASSGRSTTYTGELFF
TRBJ2-1	.	TRBV20-1	many	TGCAGTGCTAGAGGGACCAACATCAATGAGCAGTTCTTC	CSARGTNINEQFF
TRBJ2-7	.	TRBV6-1	many	TGTGCCAGCACCTCCCCGGGACTTCACGAGCAGTACTTC	CASTSPGLHEQYF
TRBJ2-7	.	TRBV5-1	many	TGCGCCAGCAGCTTGGCCCTCCTGCCAGGGGCTAGGTACGAGCAGTACTTC	CASSLALLPGARYEQYF
TRBJ2-2	.	TRBV3-1	many	TGTGCCAGCAGCCAACGGCAGAGTAACACCGGGGAGCTGTTTTTT	CASSQRQSNTGELFF
TRBJ2-3	.	TRBV6-1	many	TGTGCCAGCAGTAACCAAATGGACGGCACAGATACGCAGTATTTT	CASSNQMDGTDTQYF
TRBJ1-2	.	TRBV27	few	TGTGCCAGCAGTTTAGTCGCAGGGATCAGTGGCTACACCTTC	CASSLVAGISGYTF
TRBJ2-1	TRBD1	TRBV5-1	.	TGCGCCAGCAGCTTGGCCAAAAGGACAGGGACCCACAATGAGCAGTTCTTC	CASSLAKRTGTHNEQFF
TRBJ2-1	.	TRBV11-1	.	TGTGCCAGCAGCCCCGCAGTGTGTTTGTCAACTGAGCAGTTCTTC	CASSPAVCLSTEQFF
TRBJ2-7	.	TRBV3-1	many	TGTGCCAGCAGCCAATCCAACTACGAGCAGTACTTC	CASSQSNYEQYF
TRBJ2-5	TRBD1	TRBV7-3	many	TGTGCCAGCAGCTTAATCGGGACAGGGGAAGAGACCCAGTACTTC	CASSLIGTGEETQYF
TRBJ2-7	.	TRBV7-2	many	TGTGCCAGCAGTTCAACGAACGCTCCGGCGGGGGAGCAGTACTTC	CASSSTNAPAGEQYF
TRBJ2-4	.	TRBV6-1	many	TGTGCCAGCAGTTCCAATGGGGGGGCTGCCAAAAACATTCAGTACTTC	CASSSNGGAAKNIQYF
TRBJ1-1	.	TRBV20-1	many	TGCAGTGCCCTATCTTGGTTTGGCACTGAAGCTTTCTTT	CSALSWFGTEAFF
TRBJ2-7	TRBD2	TRBV27	few	TGTGCCATCAAGCGGGAGACTTCCTACGAGCAATACTTC	CAIKRETSYEQYF
TRBJ2-7	TRBD1	TRBV27	medium-sized	TGTGCCAGCAGTTTGTTAGGGGGCACCTACGAGCAGTACTTC	CASSLLGGTYEQYF
TRBJ2-1	.	TRBV9	many	TGTGCCAGCAGCGTAGACGAGTACCAAAGCTCCTACAATGAGCAGTTCTTC	CASSVDEYQSSYNEQFF
TRBJ1-3	.	TRBV19	many	TGTGCCAGTACCCACCTACAGAAACCTGGAAACACCATATATTTT	CASTHLQKPGNTIYF
TRBJ1-1	.	TRBV9	few	TGTGCCAGCCGAGGCGACGGGACAGAAGCTTTCTTT	CASRGDGTEAFF
TRBJ1-2	.	TRBV10-3	few	TGTGCCATCAGCGCCCCCGGCAGGGTGGGGTATGGCTACACCTTC	CAISAPGRVGYGYTF
TRBJ2-1	TRBD2	TRBV18	.	TGTGCCAGCTCACTCGGACTAGCGGGTAAGACCTACAATGAGCAGTTCTTC	CASSLGLAGKTYNEQFF
TRBJ1-2	.	TRBV20-1	many	TGCAGTGCTAGTCGCAGGGACAACTATGGCTACACCTTC	CSASRRDNYGYTF
TRBJ1-5	TRBD1	TRBV7-8	many	TGTGCCAGCAGCTTAGACGCAACAGGGGTACCGCAGCCCCAGCATTTT	CASSLDATGVPQPQHF
TRBJ1-4	.	TRBV7-9	many	TGTGCCAGCAGCTTAGGGCTCAGCTCGGCTAATGAAAAACTGTTTTTT	CASSLGLSSANEKLFF
TRBJ1-6	.	TRBV6-6	many	TGTGCCAGCAGTTACTCTCAGAATAATTCACCCCTCCACTTT	CASSYSQNNSPLHF
TRBJ2-7	.	TRBV12-3/TRBV12-4	many	TGTGCCAGCAGAGTCGACTACGAGCAGTACTTC	CASRVDYEQYF
TRBJ2-1	TRBD2	TRBV10-3	.	TGTGCCATCAGGAAAGGACTAGCCGATGAGCAGTTCTTC	CAIRKGLADEQFF
TRBJ2-7	TRBD1	TRBV24-1	many	TGTGCCACCAGTGATGAAACCGGGACAGGGACCTACGAGCAGTACTTC	CATSDETGTGTYEQYF
TRBJ2-7	TRBD1	TRBV11-1	many	TGTGCCAGCAGCAGACTTTCCGGGACAGGGACCTCCTACGAGCAGTACTTC	CASSRLSGTGTSYEQYF
TRBJ2-1	.	TRBV6-2/TRBV6-3	many	TGTGCCAGCAGTTACAGGTTGGATCAGGTGTCCTACAATGAGCAGTTCTTC	CASSYRLDQVSYNEQFF
TRBJ1-2	.	TRBV10-3	.	TGTGCCATCAGTGAGGACCCAGGGACCTATGGCTACACCTTC	CAISEDPGTYGYTF
TRBJ1-6	TRBD1	TRBV28	many	TGTGCCAGCCGGACAGGGTCGAATTCACCCCTCCACTTT	CASRTGSNSPLHF
TRBJ2-2	.	TRBV5-1	.	TGCGCCAGCAGCCGTCAGACGAACACCGGGGAGCTGTTTTTT	CASSRQTNTGELFF
TRBJ1-4	.	TRBV19	many	TGTGCCAGTAGTCATGGGTGGAATGAAAAACTGTTTTTT	CASSHGWNEKLFF
TRBJ2-5	TRBD2	TRBV11-3	many	TGTGCCAGCAGCTTGACGGCGGGGGGGACCCAGTACTTC	CASSLTAGGTQYF
TRBJ1-6	.	TRBV28	many	TGTGCCAGCAGTTTAGAACAGACTAATTCACCCCTCCACTTT	CASSLEQTNSPLHF
TRBJ2-6	TRBD1	TRBV6-2/TRBV6-3	many	TGTGCCAGCAGTTACGCAGGGGGCGCTGGGGCCAACGTCCTGACTTTC	CASSYAGGAGANVLTF
TRBJ2-2	.	TRBV11-2	once	TGTGCCAGCAGCCCACTTATCCTGCTTACCGGGGAGCTGTTTTTT	CASSPLILLTGELFF
TRBJ2-7	TRBD1	TRBV27	few	TGCGCCAGCAGTCCCTATGGACCCAGGACAGGGGGGGACGGGCAGTACTTC	CASSPYGPRTGGDGQYF
TRBJ1-5	.	TRBV2	many	TGTGCCAGCAGTGTAGGGGAAGGTCAGCCCCAGCATTTT	CASSVGEGQPQHF
TRBJ2-1	TRBD1	TRBV2	many	TGTGCCAGCAGTGCCGACAGGGGGAGCTCCTACAATGAGCAGTTCTTC	CASSADRGSSYNEQFF
TRBJ2-7	TRBD2	TRBV6-1	.	TGTGCCAGCAGCAGGGACTACCTTTACGAGCAGTACTTC	CASSRDYLYEQYF
TRBJ2-3	TRBD1	TRBV11-2	many	TGTGCCAGCAGCTTCGACAGGGGGGCGACAGATACGCAGTATTTT	CASSFDRGATDTQYF
TRBJ1-5	.	TRBV6-5	few	TGTGCCAGCAGCAAAAGTGAAGGGAGGGGGTATAGCAATCAGCCCCAGCATTTT	CASSKSEGRGYSNQPQHF